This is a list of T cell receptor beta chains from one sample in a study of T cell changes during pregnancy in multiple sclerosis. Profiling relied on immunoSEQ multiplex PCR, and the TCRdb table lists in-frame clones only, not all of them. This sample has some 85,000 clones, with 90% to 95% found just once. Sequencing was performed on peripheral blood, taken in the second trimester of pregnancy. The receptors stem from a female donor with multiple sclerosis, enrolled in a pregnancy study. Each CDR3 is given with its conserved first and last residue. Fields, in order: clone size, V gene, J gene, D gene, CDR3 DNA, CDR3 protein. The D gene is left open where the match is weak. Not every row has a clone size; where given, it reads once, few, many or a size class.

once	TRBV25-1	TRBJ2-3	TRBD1	TGTGCCAGCAGTGAATACCCAGGGGGCTCTAGCACAGATACGCAGTATTTT	CASSEYPGGSSTDTQYF
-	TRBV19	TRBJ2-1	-	TGTGCCAGTAGTATACAGGGTTCGGGCAATGAGCAGTTCTTC	CASSIQGSGNEQFF
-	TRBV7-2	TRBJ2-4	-	TGTGCCAGCAGCTTAGTTCTTACGGAAAACATTCAGTACTTC	CASSLVLTENIQYF
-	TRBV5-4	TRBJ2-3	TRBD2	TGTGCCAGCAGCTGGGGTCTAGCGGGAGTCACAGATACGCAGTATTTT	CASSWGLAGVTDTQYF
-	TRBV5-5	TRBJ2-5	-	TGTGCCAGCAGCTGGAGGGAGACCCAGTACTTC	CASSWRETQYF
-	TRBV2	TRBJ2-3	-	TGTGCCAGCAGTATAATCACAGATACGCAGTATTTT	CASSIITDTQYF
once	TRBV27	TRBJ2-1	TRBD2	TGTGCCAGCAGTTCCGCTAGCGGACACAATGAGCAGTTCTTC	CASSSASGHNEQFF
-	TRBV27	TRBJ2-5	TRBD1	TGTGCCAGCACCCCCGACAGGGGGTGGGAGACCCAGTACTTC	CASTPDRGWETQYF
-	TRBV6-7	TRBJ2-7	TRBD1	TGTGCCAGCATCAGGACAGGGGACTCCTACGAGCAGTACTTC	CASIRTGDSYEQYF
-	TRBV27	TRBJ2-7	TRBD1	TGTGCCAGCAGTTGGACAGGAAGTGATTACGAGCAGTACTTC	CASSWTGSDYEQYF
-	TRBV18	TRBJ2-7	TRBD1	TGTGCCAGCTCACCACTAGGGGACAGGGGCAGGTACGAGCAGTACTTC	CASSPLGDRGRYEQYF
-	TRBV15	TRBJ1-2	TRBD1	TGTGCCACCAGCGGAGGGGGACAGGGTAACTATGGCTACACCTTC	CATSGGGQGNYGYTF
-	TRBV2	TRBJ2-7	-	TGTGCCAGCTCAGGGACGGGAGTGTCCTACGAGCAGTACTTC	CASSGTGVSYEQYF
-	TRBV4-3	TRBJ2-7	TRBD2	TGCGCCAGCAGCCAAACTAGCGGCTCCTACGAGCAGTACTTC	CASSQTSGSYEQYF
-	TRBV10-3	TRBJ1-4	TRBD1	TGTGCCATCAGTCCCGGGACAGGGGGTGAAAAACTGTTTTTT	CAISPGTGGEKLFF
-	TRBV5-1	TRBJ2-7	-	TGCGCCAGCAGCCGCGGGACAGCCCAAAGTGGGTACGAGCAGTACTTC	CASSRGTAQSGYEQYF
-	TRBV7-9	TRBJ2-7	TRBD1	TGTGCCAGCAGCCAAAGACAGGGACCCTACGAGCAGTACTTC	CASSQRQGPYEQYF
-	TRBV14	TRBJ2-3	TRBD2	TGTGCCAGCAGCCGACGGACTAGTTGGAATGTAGATACGCAGTATTTT	CASSRRTSWNVDTQYF
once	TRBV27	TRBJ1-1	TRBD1	TGTGCCAGCAGTCCCCGACAGGGTCGGAACACTGAAGCTTTCTTT	CASSPRQGRNTEAFF
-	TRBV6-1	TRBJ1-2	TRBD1	TGTGCCAGCAGTGAAGCGGGGGACAGTTGGTATGGCTACACCTTC	CASSEAGDSWYGYTF
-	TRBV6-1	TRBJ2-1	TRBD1	TGTGCCAGCAGTGATTTCGGGACAGGGAACTACAATGAGCAGTTCTTC	CASSDFGTGNYNEQFF
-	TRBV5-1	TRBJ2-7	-	TGCGCCAGCAGTCAGGGGATCAACTACGAGCAGTACTTC	CASSQGINYEQYF
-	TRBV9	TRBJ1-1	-	TGTGCCAGCAGCGAGGGGGGGGGCAGGAGCACTGAAGCTTTCTTT	CASSEGGGRSTEAFF
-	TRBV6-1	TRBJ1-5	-	TGTGCCAGCACCCTGTGGGGGGGCAATCAGCCCCAGCATTTT	CASTLWGGNQPQHF
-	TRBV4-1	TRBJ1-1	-	TGCGCCAGCAGCCCCAACATGAACACTGAAGCTTTCTTT	CASSPNMNTEAFF
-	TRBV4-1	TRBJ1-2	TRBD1	TGCGCCAGCAGCCAAGTGCTCCGGGACAGGGGTCGGGGTGGCTACACCTTC	CASSQVLRDRGRGGYTF
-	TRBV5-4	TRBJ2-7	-	TGTGCCAGCAGCTTGGAAACTCCGAGCCACGAGCAGTACTTC	CASSLETPSHEQYF
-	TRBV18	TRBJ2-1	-	TGTGCCAGCTCACCCGGGACAAACGCACACAATGAGCAGTTCTTC	CASSPGTNAHNEQFF
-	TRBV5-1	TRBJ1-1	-	TGCGCCAGCAGTCTTGACAGCCGCATGAACACTGAAGCTTTCTTT	CASSLDSRMNTEAFF
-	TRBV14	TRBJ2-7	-	TGTGCCAGCAGCCGGTCTTGGGGGGAAGCGGGTGGCGACGAGCAGTACTTC	CASSRSWGEAGGDEQYF
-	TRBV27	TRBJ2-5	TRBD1	TGTGCCACCCGAGTGACAGGGTTGGAGACCCAGTACTTC	CATRVTGLETQYF
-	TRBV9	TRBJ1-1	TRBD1	TGTGCCAGCACCGTAACCGGGACAGGGGAAGCTTTCTTT	CASTVTGTGEAFF
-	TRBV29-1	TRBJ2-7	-	TGCAGCGTTGACCTGGGCGGGATCTCCTACGAGCAGTACTTC	CSVDLGGISYEQYF
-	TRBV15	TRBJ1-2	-	TGTGCCACCAGCACCGACCTGTCGAGGGTCTATGGCTACACCTTC	CATSTDLSRVYGYTF
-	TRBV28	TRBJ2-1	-	TGTGCCAGTGACTCTGGGAGCTCGGGATCCTACAATGAGCAGTTCTTC	CASDSGSSGSYNEQFF
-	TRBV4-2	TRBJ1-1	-	TGTGCCAGCAGCCACCCCGGGGGAGGGGGAATGAACACTGAAGCTTTCTTT	CASSHPGGGGMNTEAFF
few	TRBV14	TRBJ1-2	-	TGTGCCAGCAGCCAAGCTCAGGGATATGGCTACACCTTC	CASSQAQGYGYTF
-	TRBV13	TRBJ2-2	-	TGTGCCAGCAGCTTAGGCGGGTACGGAGCGAACACCGGGGAGCTGTTTTTT	CASSLGGYGANTGELFF
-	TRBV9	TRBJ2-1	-	TGTGCCAGCAGCGTAGTTAGGGAGTTTGGCAATGAGCAGTTCTTC	CASSVVREFGNEQFF
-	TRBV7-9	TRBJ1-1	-	TGTGCCAGCGGAGGGGGGAGGGATACTGAAGCTTTCTTT	CASGGGRDTEAFF
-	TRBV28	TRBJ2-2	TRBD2	TGTGCCAGCAGTTTGGGACTAGCCGCTAGAGAGCTGTTTTTT	CASSLGLAARELFF
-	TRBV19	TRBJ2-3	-	TGTGCCAGTAGTATCAAGGGGAACACAGATACGCAGTATTTT	CASSIKGNTDTQYF
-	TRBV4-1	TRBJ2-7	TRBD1	TGCGCCAGCAGCCTTATCGATCCAGGTGCGGGACAGGGGGCCTACGAGCAGTACTTC	CASSLIDPGAGQGAYEQYF
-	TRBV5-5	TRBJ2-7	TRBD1	TGTGCCAGCAGCGAAACAGAGGGGGCGGGCGAGCAGTACTTC	CASSETEGAGEQYF
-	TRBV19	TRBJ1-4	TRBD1	TGTGCCAGTAGTATAGGGACAGGGATGGGGGAAAAACTGTTTTTT	CASSIGTGMGEKLFF
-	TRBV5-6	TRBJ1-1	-	TGTGCCAGCAACACCATCGGGGGGACTGAAGCTTTCTTT	CASNTIGGTEAFF
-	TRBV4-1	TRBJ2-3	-	TGCGCCAGCAGCCAAGCAGCGCAAGATACGCAGTATTTT	CASSQAAQDTQYF
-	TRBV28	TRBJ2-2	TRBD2	TGTGCCAGCAGTTTCAACGGGGGGGGATACACCGGGGAGCTGTTTTTT	CASSFNGGGYTGELFF
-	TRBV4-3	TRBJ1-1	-	TGCGCCAGCAGCCAATCGCCCGGGACATGGAACACTGAAGCTTTCTTT	CASSQSPGTWNTEAFF
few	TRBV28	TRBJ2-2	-	TGTGCCAGCAGTTTATCTGTCACCGGGGAGCTGTTTTTT	CASSLSVTGELFF
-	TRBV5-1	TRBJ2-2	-	TGCGCCAGCAGCTTGTTGACGGGAGCCACCGGGGAGCTGTTTTTT	CASSLLTGATGELFF
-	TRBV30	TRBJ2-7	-	TGTGCCTGGAGCACATTGGACAGCTCAGAGCAGTACTTC	CAWSTLDSSEQYF
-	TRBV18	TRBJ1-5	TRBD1	TGTGCCAGCTCATCCGGGACAGATCAGCCCCAGCATTTT	CASSSGTDQPQHF
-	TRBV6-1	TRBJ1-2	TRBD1	TGTGCCAGCAAGACAGGGTCTGGAGTATATGGCTACACCTTC	CASKTGSGVYGYTF
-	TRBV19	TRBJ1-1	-	TGTGCCAGTAGTATAGCAGGGGTAGGCACTGAAGCTTTCTTT	CASSIAGVGTEAFF